This T cell receptor beta chain emerged from a study of blood T cell repertoires in COVID-19. Per the germline V gene, CDR1 is SEHNR and CDR2 is FQNEAQ (reference sequence). There are 14 residues in the CDR3. The junction had 2 bases not matched to a gene; V was cut back by 5 bases and J by 0 bases. Those who participated ranged in age from about 18 to 95 years and resided in about two dozen US areas. Assignments of participants to cohorts depended upon their own reported clinical history. Repertoires were generated with immunoSEQ multiplex PCR, while TCRdb's copy carries only in-frame clones and drops some. The sample lists some 240,000 clones; about 80% were seen once. This clone was seen just once. Different DNA sequences within this sample yield the same CDR3.

The sequenced sample consisted of PBMCs or T cells enriched from blood (not recorded which). The chain recombines TRBV7-9 with TRBJ1-1; 8 bases align to TRBD1. The clonotype was recovered from a man aged 25 to 40 with acute COVID-19. This CDR3 is CASSVTGVNTEAFF. The CDR3 DNA is TGTGCCAGCAGCGTGACAGGGGTGAACACTGAAGCTTTCTTT. The variable domain in full, completed from reference TRBV7-9 and TRBJ1-1, reads DTGVSQNPRHKITKRGQNVTFRCDPISEHNRLYWYRQTLGQGPEFLTYFQNEAQLEKSRLLSDRFSAERPKGSFSTLEIQRTEQGDSAMYLCASSVTGVNTEAFFGQGTRLTVV.